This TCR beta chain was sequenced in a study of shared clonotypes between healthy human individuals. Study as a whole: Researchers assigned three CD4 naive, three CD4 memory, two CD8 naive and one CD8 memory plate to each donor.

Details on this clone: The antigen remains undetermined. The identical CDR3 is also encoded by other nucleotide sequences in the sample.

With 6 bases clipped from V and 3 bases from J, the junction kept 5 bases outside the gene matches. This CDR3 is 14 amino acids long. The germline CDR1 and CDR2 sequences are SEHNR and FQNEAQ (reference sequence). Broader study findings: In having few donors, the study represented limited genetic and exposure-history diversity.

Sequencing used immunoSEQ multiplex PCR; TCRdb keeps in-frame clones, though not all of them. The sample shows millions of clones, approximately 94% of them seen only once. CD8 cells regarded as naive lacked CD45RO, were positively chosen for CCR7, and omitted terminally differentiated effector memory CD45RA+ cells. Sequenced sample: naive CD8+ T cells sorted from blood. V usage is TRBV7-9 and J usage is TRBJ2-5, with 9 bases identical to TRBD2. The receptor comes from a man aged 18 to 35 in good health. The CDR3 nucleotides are TGTGCCAGCAGTTCGACTAGCGGAGAAGAGACCCAGTACTTC. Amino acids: CASSSTSGEETQYF.